The 10 T cell receptor beta chains in this list originate from one sample, sequenced in a study of blood T cell repertoires in COVID-19 (dated by TCRdb to 2018 to 2021). Preparation of the library involved the immunoSEQ multiplex PCR assay. Imported from immuneACCESS, the table was reduced by TCRdb to in-frame sequences with V and J called. These copies leave out some clones; in studies compared against another copy, an unresolved V gene accounts for under half, and the cause of the remainder is not known. The sample table holds fewer than 300,000 clones, of which approximately 80% were seen once. Around 2.9% of the sample belongs to the ten largest clones. The sample taken for sequencing was peripheral blood. These receptors all come from a woman aged 55-69 years with active or convalescent COVID-19.

This clone was observed a handful of times. The chain employs TRBV5-8 and TRBJ1-2; 7 bases line up with TRBD1. J gave up 8 bases and V 1 base, and 5 bases lay outside the gene matches. Per germline, CDR1 SGHTS and CDR2 YDEGEE. CDR3 length: 13 residues. The CDR3 DNA follows: TGTGCCAGCAGCTTGACAGGGGCCAGGGGCTACACCTTC. It codes for CASSLTGARGYTF. The variable domain in full, completed from reference TRBV5-8 and TRBJ1-2, reads EAGVTQSPTHLIKTRGQQATLRCSPISGHTSVYWYQQALGLGLQFLLWYDEGEERNRGNFPPRFSGRQFPNYSSELNVNALELEDSALYLCASSLTGARGYTFGSGTRLTVV.

V usage is TRBV19 and J usage is TRBJ1-2, with a tentative D call TRBD1 (6 bases). Germline CDR1 reads LNHDA; CDR2 reads SQIVND (reference sequence). The CDR3 extends over 14 amino acids. Trimming removed 10 bases from V and 4 bases from J, with 19 bases in between. This chain's CDR3 is CATRGAQLGYGYTF. The CDR3 DNA reads as TGTGCCACTAGGGGGGCCCAGTTGGGCTATGGCTACACCTTC.

J is TRBJ2-2 and V is TRBV29-1; 15 nucleotides line up with TRBD2. V lost 4 bases, J lost 4 bases, and 1 base stayed unmatched. Germline lookup yields CDR1 SQVTM and CDR2 ANQGSEA. This CDR3 contains 15 residues. CDR3 bases: TGCAGCGTTGGGACTAGCGGGGGGGTCACCGGGGAGCTGTTTTTT. Amino acids: CSVGTSGGVTGELFF.

V is TRBV11-2 and J is TRBJ1-2; D unresolved. The CDR3 contains 13 residues. Germline CDR1 is SGHAT and CDR2 is FQNNGV. V lost 5 bases and J lost 2, with 9 bases in between. This CDR3 is CASSMAGNYGYTF. The CDR3 DNA follows: TGTGCCAGCAGCATGGCAGGCAACTATGGCTACACCTTC. Full variable domain (missing parts from reference TRBV11-2 and TRBJ1-2): EAGVAQSPRYKIIEKRQSVAFWCNPISGHATLYWYQQILGQGPKLLIQFQNNGVVDDSQLPKDRFSAERLKGVDSTLKIQPAKLEDSAVYLCASSMAGNYGYTFGSGTRLTVV.

This clone was picked up one time. The chain employs TRBV20-1 and TRBJ2-2, with 9 bases that match TRBD2. The germline gives CDR1 DFQATT, CDR2 SNEGSKA (reference sequence). CDR3 length equals 16 residues. V was clipped by 3 bases and J by 1 base; unmatched bases: 6. The CDR3 DNA follows: TGCAGTGCTAGTCCCGGACTAGCGAGGAACACCGGGGAGCTGTTTTTT. This translates into CSASPGLARNTGELFF.

The chain is built from TRBV29-1 and TRBJ2-2, with D perhaps matching TRBD1 or TRBD2 (5 bases each). Trimming removed 4 bases at V and 6 bases at J, with 12 bases between. From germline, CDR1 is SQVTM and CDR2 ANQGSEA. The CDR3 extends over 13 amino acids. DNA of the CDR3: TGCAGCGTTGGAGAGGGGCAATCCGGGGAGCTGTTTTTT. Translation: CSVGEGQSGELFF.

The rearrangement joins TRBV19 to TRBJ2-7; tentative D call: TRBD1 (5 bases). Germline CDR1 is LNHDA and CDR2 is SQIVND (reference sequence). The germline V and J ends were trimmed by 5 bases and 0 bases, with 14 bases remaining between them. This CDR3 comprises 15 residues. CDR3 sequence reads: CASSATGLSSYEQYF. CDR3 bases: TGTGCCAGTAGTGCTACAGGTTTAAGCTCCTACGAGCAGTACTTC.

The chain employs TRBV2 and TRBJ2-7, with 7 positions matching TRBD2. Per the germline V gene, CDR1 is SNHLY and CDR2 is FYNNEI. Trimming took 9 bases from V and 5 from J; bases not matched to a gene: 10. This CDR3 contains 13 residues. CDR3 sequence: CASRGSGVDEQYF. The DNA of the CDR3 is TGTGCCAGTAGGGGAAGCGGGGTCGACGAGCAGTACTTC.

The chain has TRBV13 and TRBJ2-7, with a tentative D call TRBD2 (5 bases). The CDR3 totals 14 residues. V was trimmed by 5 bases and J by 2 bases, leaving 13 bases between them. The V gene's germline CDR1 is PRHDT and CDR2 FYEKMQ (reference sequence). CDR3 sequence reads: CASSLGGLAYEQYF. CDR3 in DNA: TGTGCCAGCAGCCTCGGCGGACTCGCCTACGAGCAGTACTTC.

The V gene is TRBV12-3 or TRBV12-4, the J gene TRBJ2-3; D is unclear. V dropped 2 bases and J dropped 4 bases, with 4 bases sitting between them. The CDR3 totals 12 residues. CDR3 protein: CASSLPPDTQYF. DNA of the CDR3: TGTGCCAGCAGTTTACCTCCAGATACGCAGTATTTT.